The table lists the clone carrying this T cell receptor beta chain with a few counts. The antigen is unknown. The table came from immunoSEQ multiplex PCR; TCRdb's copy has only in-frame clones and leaves some out. The table has 150,000 to 200,000 clones, about 95% seen once; the top ten hold 0.6% to 0.7%. The sample is drawn from a study of T cell responses to AZD1222 COVID-19 vaccine. Study results and limitations: Vaccine-related CD4 TCRs covered spike, predominating at 160-218 and 743-854. The breadth and depth of Spike-specific TCRs increased once two AZD1222 doses had been given.

This CDR3 has 13 residues. V was cut by 9 bases and J by 4 bases, with 13 bases left in between. Germline V gene data show CDR1 as MNHEY and CDR2 as SMNVEV (reference sequence). The chain has TRBV27 and TRBJ1-3; D gene unclear. This receptor was obtained from an adult in good health. Here the sequenced sample was peripheral blood, taken on day 0 of AZD1222 vaccination. The CDR3 sequence: CASQQTLGNTIYF. Here the CDR3 DNA reads TGTGCCAGTCAACAGACCCTCGGAAACACCATATATTTT.